This is a list of T cell receptor beta chains from one sample in a study of blood T cell repertoires in COVID-19. Only in-frame clones appear in the TCRdb table, and some are missing; sequencing was by immunoSEQ multiplex PCR. The top ten clones hold 5% to 6.5% of a sample with 80,000 to 90,000 clones, 87% of them seen once. Sequencing input: peripheral blood. These receptors all come from a man in his 60s with acute or convalescent COVID-19. Both conserved end residues are part of each CDR3. Fields, in order: clone size, J gene, D gene, V gene, CDR3 protein, CDR3 DNA. The D gene is left open where the match is weak. Clone size is stated in some rows and not others, as once, few, many or a class when expanded.

NA	TRBJ2-3	TRBD2	TRBV2	CASRPSGGTDTQYF	TGTGCCAGCAGACCTAGCGGGGGCACAGATACGCAGTATTTT
NA	TRBJ2-1	NA	TRBV5-1	CASSLAGSGEQFF	TGCGCCAGCAGCTTGGCCGGCTCCGGGGAGCAGTTCTTC
NA	TRBJ1-2	NA	TRBV6-5	CASSLLLYGYTF	TGTGCCAGCAGTCTCCTTCTCTATGGCTACACCTTC
NA	TRBJ1-3	NA	TRBV10-3	CAISDTGNTIYF	TGTGCCATCAGCGACACTGGAAACACCATATATTTT
NA	TRBJ2-1	TRBD1	TRBV5-1	CASGQGRVNEQFF	TGCGCCAGCGGACAGGGACGAGTCAATGAGCAGTTCTTC
NA	TRBJ2-3	TRBD2	TRBV10-3	CAISDIAGGPSDTQYF	TGTGCCATCAGTGATATAGCGGGGGGGCCGTCAGATACGCAGTATTTT
NA	TRBJ1-1	TRBD1	TRBV2	CASTEGAVTEAFF	TGTGCCAGCACGGAGGGGGCGGTTACTGAAGCTTTCTTT
NA	TRBJ1-2	NA	TRBV7-2	CASSSPTGTVYGYTF	TGTGCCAGCAGCTCCCCCACCGGCACAGTCTATGGCTACACCTTC
NA	TRBJ2-7	NA	TRBV5-8	CASSSLKFYEQYF	TGTGCCAGCAGCTCCTTAAAATTCTACGAGCAGTACTTC
NA	TRBJ1-2	TRBD1	TRBV6-6	CASSYSGQGDGYTF	TGTGCCAGCAGTTACTCAGGACAGGGGGATGGCTACACCTTC
NA	TRBJ2-2	TRBD1	TRBV7-9	CASSLTGGRTGELFF	TGTGCCAGCAGCTTAACAGGGGGGAGGACCGGGGAGCTGTTTTTT
NA	TRBJ1-2	NA	TRBV24-1	CATSRGSGGRHYGYTF	TGTGCCACCAGTCGAGGCAGCGGGGGCCGCCACTATGGCTACACCTTC
few	TRBJ1-2	NA	TRBV30	CAWRGYSREYNGYTF	TGTGCCTGGAGAGGTTACAGCCGAGAGTATAATGGCTACACCTTC
NA	TRBJ1-5	TRBD1	TRBV5-5	CASSSQGQISNQPQHF	TGTGCCAGCAGCTCGCAGGGACAGATTAGCAATCAGCCCCAGCATTTT
NA	TRBJ1-5	NA	TRBV6-1	CASSEVSRAGQPQHF	TGTGCCAGCAGTGAAGTTAGCCGAGCGGGTCAGCCCCAGCATTTT
NA	TRBJ2-7	NA	TRBV21-1	CASSKEGTGGHEQYF	TGTGCCAGCAGCAAAGAGGGGACAGGGGGTCACGAGCAGTACTTC
NA	TRBJ1-1	TRBD1	TRBV30	CAWSRGGAGPEAFF	TGTGCCTGGAGCCGAGGGGGCGCGGGACCTGAAGCTTTCTTT
NA	TRBJ1-2	NA	TRBV15	CATSRDPGGYGYTF	TGTGCCACCAGCAGAGATCCCGGAGGGTATGGCTACACCTTC
few	TRBJ2-3	NA	TRBV27	CASSALPLGRTDTQYF	TGTGCCAGCAGCGCACTCCCCCTGGGGCGCACAGATACGCAGTATTTT
NA	TRBJ1-1	NA	TRBV9	CASSVEAANTEAFF	TGTGCCAGCAGCGTAGAGGCGGCTAACACTGAAGCTTTCTTT
NA	TRBJ1-1	NA	TRBV9	CASSVESVGGEAFF	TGTGCCAGCAGCGTAGAGTCGGTGGGGGGTGAAGCTTTCTTT